What follows describes a single T cell receptor beta chain. The antigen remains unidentified. This entry comes from a study of OX40 agonist ivuxolimab in advanced cancers. Overall study findings and caveats: Some of the lowest clonal expansion was seen in partial responders at 0.1-3.0 mg/kg.

The protocol was immunoSEQ multiplex PCR, while the TCRdb copy is restricted to in-frame clones and leaves out a portion. The table lists roughly 72,000 clones, about 93% of them singletons, with more than 15% in the top ten. The specimen was CD4+ or CD8+ T cells sorted from blood, collected in a trial of the OX40 agonist ivuxolimab. This clonotype was sampled from an adult with an advanced solid tumor such as melanoma, head and neck, liver or kidney cancer.

CDR3 nucleotides: TGTGCCAGCAGCCGAGAAGGGGGGCCATGGGTTAGGAACATTCAGTACTTC. Its translation is CASSREGGPWVRNIQYF. The V gene is TRBV14, the J gene TRBJ2-4, with D possibly being TRBD1 or TRBD2 (6 bases each). Trimming removed 4 bases at V and 7 bases at J, with 23 bases between. CDR3 length equals 17 residues. Germline loops: CDR1 SGHDN, CDR2 FVKESK.